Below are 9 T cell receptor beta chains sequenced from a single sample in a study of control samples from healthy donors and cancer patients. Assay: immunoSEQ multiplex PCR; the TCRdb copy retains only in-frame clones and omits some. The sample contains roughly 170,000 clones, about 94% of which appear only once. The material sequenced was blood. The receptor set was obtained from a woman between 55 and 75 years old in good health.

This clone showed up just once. The CDR3 bases are TGTGCCACCGAGGACAGGGTCTATGGCTACACCTTC. It codes for CATEDRVYGYTF. The chain joins TRBV6-5 to TRBJ1-2; TRBD1 matches 8 bases. The V segment lost 10 bases and the J segment 4 bases; nucleotides outside the gene matches: 5. In germline, CDR1 is MNHEY, CDR2 SVGAGI. This CDR3 is 12 amino acids long.

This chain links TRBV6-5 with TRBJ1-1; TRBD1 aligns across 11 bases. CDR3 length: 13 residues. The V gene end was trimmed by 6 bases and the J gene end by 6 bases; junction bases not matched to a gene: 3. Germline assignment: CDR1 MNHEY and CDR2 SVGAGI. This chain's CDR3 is CASRGQGEAEAFF. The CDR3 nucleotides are TGTGCCAGCAGGGGACAGGGGGAAGCTGAAGCTTTCTTT.

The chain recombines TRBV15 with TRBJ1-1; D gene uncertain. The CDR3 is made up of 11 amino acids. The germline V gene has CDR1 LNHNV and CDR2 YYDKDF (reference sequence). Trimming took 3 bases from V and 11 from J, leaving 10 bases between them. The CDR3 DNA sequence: TGTGCCACCAGCAGGCTCAGTCTGGCTTTCTTT. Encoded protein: CATSRLSLAFF.

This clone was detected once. The CDR3 sequence: CASSFWISGQGINYGYTF. In DNA form, the CDR3 reads TGTGCCAGCAGCTTTTGGATTTCCGGACAGGGCATCAACTATGGCTACACCTTC. This chain uses TRBV7-2 with TRBJ1-2; 8 positions match TRBD1. The CDR3 is 18 residues long. The junction had 14 bases not matched to a gene; V was cut back by 3 bases and J by 2 bases. Germline lookup yields CDR1 SGHTA and CDR2 FQGNSA.

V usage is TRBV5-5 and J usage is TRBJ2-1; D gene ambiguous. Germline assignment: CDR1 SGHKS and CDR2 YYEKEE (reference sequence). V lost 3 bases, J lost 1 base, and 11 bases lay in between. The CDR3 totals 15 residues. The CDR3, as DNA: TGTGCCAGCAGCTCCGGAGCCCCTTCCTACAATGAGCAGTTCTTC. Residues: CASSSGAPSYNEQFF.

The DNA for the CDR3 is TGCAGTGCTAGACCTGTTACGCAGTATTTT. It specifies CSARPVTQYF. The chain couples TRBV20-1 to TRBJ2-3; D gene unclear. This CDR3 contains 10 residues. Germline loops: CDR1 DFQATT, CDR2 SNEGSKA (reference sequence). Deletions cut 2 bases from V and 8 bases from J, with 5 bases between.

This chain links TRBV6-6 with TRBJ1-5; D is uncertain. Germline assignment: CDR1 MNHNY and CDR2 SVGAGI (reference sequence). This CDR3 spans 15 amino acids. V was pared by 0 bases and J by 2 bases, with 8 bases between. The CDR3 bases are TGTGCCAGCAGTTACTCTCCCGAGCGCAATCAGCCCCAGCATTTT. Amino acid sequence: CASSYSPERNQPQHF.

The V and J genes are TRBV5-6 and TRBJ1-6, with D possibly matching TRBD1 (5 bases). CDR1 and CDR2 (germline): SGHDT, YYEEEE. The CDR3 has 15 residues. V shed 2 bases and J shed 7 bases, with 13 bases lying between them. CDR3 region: CASSLGAAGNSPLHF. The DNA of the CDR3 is TGTGCCAGCAGCTTAGGGGCAGCCGGAAATTCACCCCTCCACTTT.

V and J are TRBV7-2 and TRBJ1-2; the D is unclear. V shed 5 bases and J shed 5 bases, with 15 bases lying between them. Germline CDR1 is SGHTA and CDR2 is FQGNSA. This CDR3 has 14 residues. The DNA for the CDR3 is TGTGCCAGCAGCCTTCCCGGGTCTACTTATGGCTACACCTTC. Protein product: CASSLPGSTYGYTF.